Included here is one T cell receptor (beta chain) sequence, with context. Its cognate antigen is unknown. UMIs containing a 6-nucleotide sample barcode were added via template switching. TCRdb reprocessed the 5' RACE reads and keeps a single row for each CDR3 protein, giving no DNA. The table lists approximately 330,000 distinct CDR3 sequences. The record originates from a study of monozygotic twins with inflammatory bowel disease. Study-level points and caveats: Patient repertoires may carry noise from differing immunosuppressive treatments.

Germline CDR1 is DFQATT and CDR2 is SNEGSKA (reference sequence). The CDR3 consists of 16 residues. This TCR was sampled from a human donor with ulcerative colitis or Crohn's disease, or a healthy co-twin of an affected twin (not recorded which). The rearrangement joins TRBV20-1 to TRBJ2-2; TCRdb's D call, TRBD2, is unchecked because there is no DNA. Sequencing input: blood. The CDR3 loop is CSARGLAGSNTGELFF.